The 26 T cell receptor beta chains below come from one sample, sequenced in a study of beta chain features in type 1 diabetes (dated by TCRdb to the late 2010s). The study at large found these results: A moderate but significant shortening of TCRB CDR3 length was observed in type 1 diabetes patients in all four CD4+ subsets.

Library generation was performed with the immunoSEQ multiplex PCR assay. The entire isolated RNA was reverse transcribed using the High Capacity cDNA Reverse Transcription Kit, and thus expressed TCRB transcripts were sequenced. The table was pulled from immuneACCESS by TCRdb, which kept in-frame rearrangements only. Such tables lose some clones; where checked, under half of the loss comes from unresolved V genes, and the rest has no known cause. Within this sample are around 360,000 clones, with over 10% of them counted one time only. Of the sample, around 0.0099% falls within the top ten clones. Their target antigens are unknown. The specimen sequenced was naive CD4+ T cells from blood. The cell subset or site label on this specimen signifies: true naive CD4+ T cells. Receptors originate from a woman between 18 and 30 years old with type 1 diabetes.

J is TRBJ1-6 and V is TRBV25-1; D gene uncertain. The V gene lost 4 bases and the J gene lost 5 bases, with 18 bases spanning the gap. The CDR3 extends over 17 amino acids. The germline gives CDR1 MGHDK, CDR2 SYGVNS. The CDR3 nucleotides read TGTGCCAGCAGTGCGACAAAGCGCGGGTCCCATAATTCACCCCTCCACTTT. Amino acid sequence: CASSATKRGSHNSPLHF.

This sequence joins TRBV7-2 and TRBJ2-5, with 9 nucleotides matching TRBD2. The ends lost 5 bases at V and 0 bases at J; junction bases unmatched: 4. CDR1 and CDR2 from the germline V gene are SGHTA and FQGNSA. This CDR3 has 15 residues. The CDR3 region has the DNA TGTGCCAGCAGCCTTAGCGGGGGCCACCAAGAGACCCAGTACTTC. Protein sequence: CASSLSGGHQETQYF.

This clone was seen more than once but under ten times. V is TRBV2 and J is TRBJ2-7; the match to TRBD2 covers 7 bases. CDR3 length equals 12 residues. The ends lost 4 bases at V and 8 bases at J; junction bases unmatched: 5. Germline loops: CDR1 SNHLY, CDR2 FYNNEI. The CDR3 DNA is TGTGCCAGCAGTGGTAGCGGGCCGCAGCAGTACTTC. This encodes CASSGSGPQQYF.

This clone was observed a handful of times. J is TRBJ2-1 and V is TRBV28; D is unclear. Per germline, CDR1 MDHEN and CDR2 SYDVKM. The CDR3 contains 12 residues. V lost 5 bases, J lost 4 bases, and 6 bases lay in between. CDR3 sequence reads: CASSLPYNEQFF. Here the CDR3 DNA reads TGTGCCAGCAGTCTACCTTACAATGAGCAGTTCTTC.

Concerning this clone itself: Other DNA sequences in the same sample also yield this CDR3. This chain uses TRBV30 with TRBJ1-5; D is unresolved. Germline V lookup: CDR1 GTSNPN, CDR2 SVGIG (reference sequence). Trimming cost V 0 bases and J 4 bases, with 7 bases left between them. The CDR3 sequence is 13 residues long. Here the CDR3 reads CAWSVRVNQPQHF. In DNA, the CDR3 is TGTGCCTGGAGTGTACGGGTAAATCAGCCCCAGCATTTT.

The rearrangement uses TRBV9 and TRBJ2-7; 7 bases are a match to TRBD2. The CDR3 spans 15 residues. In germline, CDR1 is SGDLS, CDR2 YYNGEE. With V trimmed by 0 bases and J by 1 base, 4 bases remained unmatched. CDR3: CASSVEGGLSYEQYF. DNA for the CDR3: TGTGCCAGCAGCGTAGAGGGAGGGCTTTCCTACGAGCAGTACTTC.

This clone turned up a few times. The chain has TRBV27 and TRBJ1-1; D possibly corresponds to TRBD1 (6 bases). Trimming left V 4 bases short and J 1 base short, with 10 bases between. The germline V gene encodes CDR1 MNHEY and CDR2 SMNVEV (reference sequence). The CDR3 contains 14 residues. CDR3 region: CASSSTTGNTEAFF. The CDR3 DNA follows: TGTGCCAGCAGTTCCACGACAGGGAACACTGAAGCTTTCTTT.

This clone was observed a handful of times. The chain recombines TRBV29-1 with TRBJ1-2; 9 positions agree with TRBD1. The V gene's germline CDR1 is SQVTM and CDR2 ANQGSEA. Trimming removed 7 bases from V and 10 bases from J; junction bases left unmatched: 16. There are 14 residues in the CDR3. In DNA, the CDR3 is TGCAGCGCTGCCGATCGTAGGACAGGGGTGGTCTACACCTTC. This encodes CSAADRRTGVVYTF.

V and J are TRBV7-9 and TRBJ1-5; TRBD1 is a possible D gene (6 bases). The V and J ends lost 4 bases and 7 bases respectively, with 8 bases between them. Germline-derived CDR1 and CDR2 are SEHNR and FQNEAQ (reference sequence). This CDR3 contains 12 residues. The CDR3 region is CASSSQGQPQHF. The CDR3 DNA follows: TGTGCCAGCAGCTCGCAGGGGCAGCCCCAGCATTTT.

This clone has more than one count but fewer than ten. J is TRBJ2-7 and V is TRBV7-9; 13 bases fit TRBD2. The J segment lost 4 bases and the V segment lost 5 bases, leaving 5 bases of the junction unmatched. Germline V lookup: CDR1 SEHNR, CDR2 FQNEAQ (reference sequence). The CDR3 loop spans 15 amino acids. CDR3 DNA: TGTGCCAGCAGCACGCGGACTAGCGGGAGTTACGAGCAGTACTTC. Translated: CASSTRTSGSYEQYF.

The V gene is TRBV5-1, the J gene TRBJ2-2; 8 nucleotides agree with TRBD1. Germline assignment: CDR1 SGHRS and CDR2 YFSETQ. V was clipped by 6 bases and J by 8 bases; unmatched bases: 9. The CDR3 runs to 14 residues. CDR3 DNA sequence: TGCGCCAGCACCCTAAGGACAGGGAAAGGGGAGCTGTTTTTT. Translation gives CASTLRTGKGELFF.

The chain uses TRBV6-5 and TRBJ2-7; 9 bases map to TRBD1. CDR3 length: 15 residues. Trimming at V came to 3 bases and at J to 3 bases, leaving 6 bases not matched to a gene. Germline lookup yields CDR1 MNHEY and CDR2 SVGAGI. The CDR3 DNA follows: TGTGCCAGCAGTTATCCAGGACAGGGGCACTACGAGCAGTACTTC. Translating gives CASSYPGQGHYEQYF.

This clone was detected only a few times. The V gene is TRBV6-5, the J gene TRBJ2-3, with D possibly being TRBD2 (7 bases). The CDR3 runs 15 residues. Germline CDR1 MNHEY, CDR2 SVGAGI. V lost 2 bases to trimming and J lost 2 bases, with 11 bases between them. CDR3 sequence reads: CASSYQGGDTDTQYF. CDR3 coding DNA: TGTGCCAGCAGTTACCAAGGGGGGGACACAGATACGCAGTATTTT.

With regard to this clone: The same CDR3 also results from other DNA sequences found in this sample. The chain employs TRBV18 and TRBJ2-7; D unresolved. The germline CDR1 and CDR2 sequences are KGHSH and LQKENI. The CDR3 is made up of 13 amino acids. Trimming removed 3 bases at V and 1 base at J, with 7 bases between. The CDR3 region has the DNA TGTGCCAGCTCACCGGGCAGTTCCTACGAGCAGTACTTC. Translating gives CASSPGSSYEQYF.

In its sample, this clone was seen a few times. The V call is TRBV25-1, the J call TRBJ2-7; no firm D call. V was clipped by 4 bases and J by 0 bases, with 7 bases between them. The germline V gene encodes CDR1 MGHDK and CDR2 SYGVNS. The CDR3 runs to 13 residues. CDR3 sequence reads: CASSGGFSYEQYF. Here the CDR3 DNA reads TGTGCCAGCAGTGGAGGTTTCTCCTACGAGCAGTACTTC.

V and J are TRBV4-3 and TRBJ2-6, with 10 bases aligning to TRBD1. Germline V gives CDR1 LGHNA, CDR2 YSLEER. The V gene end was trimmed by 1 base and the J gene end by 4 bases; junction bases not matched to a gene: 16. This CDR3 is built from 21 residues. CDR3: CASSQAGGKTGGAEGANVLTF. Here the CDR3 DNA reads TGCGCCAGCAGCCAAGCGGGGGGGAAGACAGGGGGCGCGGAAGGGGCCAACGTCCTGACTTTC.

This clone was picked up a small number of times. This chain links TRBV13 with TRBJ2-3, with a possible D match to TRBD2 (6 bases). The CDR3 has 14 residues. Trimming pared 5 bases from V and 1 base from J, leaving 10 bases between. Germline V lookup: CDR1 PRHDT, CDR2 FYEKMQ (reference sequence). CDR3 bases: TGTGCCAGCAGCGCGGCTAGCGGCACAGATACGCAGTATTTT. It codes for CASSAASGTDTQYF.

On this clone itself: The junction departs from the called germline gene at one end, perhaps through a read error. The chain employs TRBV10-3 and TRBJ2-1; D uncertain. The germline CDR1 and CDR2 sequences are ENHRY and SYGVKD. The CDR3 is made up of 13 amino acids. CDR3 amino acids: CAIRGTSSNEQFF. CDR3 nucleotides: TGTGCCATCCGTGGCACTTCCTCCAATGAGCAGTTCTTC.

The CDR3 spells CASSPGQGLREQYF. The CDR3 DNA reads as TGTGCCAGTAGTCCCGGACAGGGGTTAAGGGAGCAGTACTTC. The chain combines TRBV19 with TRBJ2-7; 9 bases agree with TRBD1. This CDR3 is built from 14 residues. J was trimmed by 7 bases and V by 5 bases; bases with no gene match: 9. The germline V gene has CDR1 LNHDA and CDR2 SQIVND (reference sequence).

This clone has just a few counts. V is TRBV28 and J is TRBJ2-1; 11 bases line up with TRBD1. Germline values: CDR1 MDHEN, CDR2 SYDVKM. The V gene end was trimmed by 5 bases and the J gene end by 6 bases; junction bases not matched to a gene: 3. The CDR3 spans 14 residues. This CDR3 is CASSTGTGGNEQFF. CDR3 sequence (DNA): TGTGCCAGCAGTACCGGGACAGGGGGCAATGAGCAGTTCTTC. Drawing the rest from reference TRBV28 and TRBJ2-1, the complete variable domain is DVKVTQSSRYLVKRTGEKVFLECVQDMDHENMFWYRQDPGLGLRLIYFSYDVKMKEKGDIPEGYSVSREKKERFSLILESASTNQTSMYLCASSTGTGGNEQFFGPGTRLTVL.

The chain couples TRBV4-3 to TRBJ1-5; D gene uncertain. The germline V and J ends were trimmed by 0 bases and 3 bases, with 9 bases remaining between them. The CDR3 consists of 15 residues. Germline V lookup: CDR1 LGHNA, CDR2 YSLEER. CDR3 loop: CASSQERHYNQPQHF. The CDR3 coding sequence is TGCGCCAGCAGCCAAGAACGGCACTACAATCAGCCCCAGCATTTT.

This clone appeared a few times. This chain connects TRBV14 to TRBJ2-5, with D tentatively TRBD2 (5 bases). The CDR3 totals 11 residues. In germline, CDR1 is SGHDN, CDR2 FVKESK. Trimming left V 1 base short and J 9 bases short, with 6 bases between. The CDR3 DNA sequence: TGTGCCAGCAGCCAAGCGCGGGCCCAGTACTTC. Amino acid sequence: CASSQARAQYF.

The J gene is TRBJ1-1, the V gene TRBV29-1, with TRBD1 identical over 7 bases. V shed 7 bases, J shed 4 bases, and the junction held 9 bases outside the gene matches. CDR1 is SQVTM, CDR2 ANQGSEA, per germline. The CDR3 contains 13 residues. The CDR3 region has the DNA TGCAGCGCTTCTGTCCAGGGGGGCACTGAAGCTTTCTTT. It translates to CSASVQGGTEAFF. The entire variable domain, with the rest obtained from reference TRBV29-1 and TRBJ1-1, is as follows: SAVISQKPSRDICQRGTSLTIQCQVDSQVTMMFWYRQQPGQSLTLIATANQGSEATYESGFVIDKFPISRPNLTFSTLTVSNMSPEDSSIYLCSASVQGGTEAFFGQGTRLTVV.

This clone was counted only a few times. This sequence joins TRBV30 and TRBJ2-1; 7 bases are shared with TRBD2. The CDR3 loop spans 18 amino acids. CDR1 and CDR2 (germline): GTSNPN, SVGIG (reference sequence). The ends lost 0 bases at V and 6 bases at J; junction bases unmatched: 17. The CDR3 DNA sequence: TGTGCCTGGAGTGTACGGTTTGGGGGGAGGGGTATGTCCAATGAGCAGTTCTTC. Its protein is CAWSVRFGGRGMSNEQFF.

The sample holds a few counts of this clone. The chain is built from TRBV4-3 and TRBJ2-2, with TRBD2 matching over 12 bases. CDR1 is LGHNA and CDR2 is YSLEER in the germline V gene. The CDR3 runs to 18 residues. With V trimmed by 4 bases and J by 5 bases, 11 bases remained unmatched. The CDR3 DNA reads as TGCGCCAGCAGCCTCACTACGACTAGCGGGAGTTGGACCGGGGAGCTGTTTTTT. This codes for CASSLTTTSGSWTGELFF.

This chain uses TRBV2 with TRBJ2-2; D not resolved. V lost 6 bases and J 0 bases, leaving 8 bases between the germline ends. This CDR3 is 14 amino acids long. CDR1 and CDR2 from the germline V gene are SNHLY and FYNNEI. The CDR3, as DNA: TGTGCCAGCAGACAAACAGCGAACACCGGGGAGCTGTTTTTT. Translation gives CASRQTANTGELFF.